Shown below are 23 T cell receptor beta chains from a single sample sequenced in a study of identical twins. TCRdb re-derived calls from the 5' RACE reads in MiXCR, one entry per CDR3 protein. The profile shows hundreds of thousands of distinct CDR3 sequences, about 18% of them singletons. These sequences were also reported in another study, on T cells expressing NK-cell markers.

Material: PBMCs. These receptors came from a young woman in good health.

The CDR3 nucleotides read TGTGCCAGCAGTTGGGGGACTCGCAGTGAGCAGTTCTTC. Protein: CASSWGTRSEQFF. The rearrangement links TRBV6-5 to TRBJ2-1; D might be TRBD2 (6 bases). V was shortened by 4 bases and J by 9 bases, with 13 bases between the two germline ends. Germline loops: CDR1 MNHEY, CDR2 SVGAGI. This CDR3 is 13 amino acids long.

The V and J genes are TRBV7-6 and TRBJ2-7; D tentatively fits TRBD1 or TRBD2 (5 bases each). The CDR3 is 16 residues long. Germline loops: CDR1 SGHVS, CDR2 FNYEAQ. V gave up 5 bases and J gave up 2 bases, with 19 bases separating them. In DNA form, the CDR3 reads TGTGCCAGCAGCCTCCCCCGGGACGCCCGTCCCTACGAGCAGTACTTC. It yields the protein CASSLPRDARPYEQYF.

This clonotype has just a few counts. The rearrangement joins TRBV12-3 or TRBV12-4 to TRBJ1-1, with no clear D. V dropped 10 bases and J dropped 8 bases, with 17 bases sitting between them. CDR3 size: 12 residues. The CDR3: CATGRGVPEAFF. The DNA for the CDR3 is TGTGCCACCGGGCGGGGAGTTCCGGAAGCTTTCTTT.

This rearrangement joins TRBV24-1 to TRBJ2-3; D remains unclear. Germline V gene lookup returns CDR1 KGHDR and CDR2 SFDVKD. This CDR3 contains 13 residues. Trimming removed 4 bases at V and 4 bases at J, with 8 bases between. In nucleotides, the CDR3 is TGTGCCACCAGTGAGTACACCTCAGATACGCAGTATTTT. This encodes CATSEYTSDTQYF.

CDR3 bases: TGCGCCAGCAGCCAAGAAGCGGGAGTCTCCTACGAGCAGTACTTC. Translating gives CASSQEAGVSYEQYF. The V and J genes are TRBV4-1 and TRBJ2-7, with 8 nucleotides matching TRBD2. Unmatched junction bases numbered 1, after V lost 0 bases and J lost 0 bases. Germline CDR1 is MGHRA and CDR2 is YSYEKL. There are 15 residues in the CDR3.

This clonotype was seen at least ten times. V is TRBV20-1 and J is TRBJ2-1; no clear D. CDR1 is DFQATT, CDR2 SNEGSKA, per germline (reference sequence). The CDR3 length is 11 residues. The V and J ends lost 3 bases and 4 bases respectively, with 4 bases between them. Here the CDR3 reads CSARVYNEQFF. The CDR3 DNA is TGCAGTGCTAGGGTGTACAATGAGCAGTTCTTC.

The rearrangement links TRBV15 to TRBJ2-5; D unclear. CDR1 is LNHNV, CDR2 YYDKDF, per germline (reference sequence). This CDR3 has 13 residues. V was pared by 5 bases and J by 1 base, with 8 bases between. CDR3: CATSGSTQETQYF. The CDR3 nucleotides are TGTGCCACCAGCGGCAGCACCCAAGAGACCCAGTACTTC.

This clonotype occurred a few times. The chain carries TRBV20-1 and TRBJ1-1; 8 positions match TRBD1. CDR1 and CDR2 (germline): DFQATT, SNEGSKA (reference sequence). This CDR3 spans 13 amino acids. With 6 bases clipped from V and 4 bases from J, the junction kept 7 bases outside the gene matches. This chain's CDR3 is CSAPNTGGTEAFF. CDR3 coding DNA: TGCAGTGCCCCGAATACAGGGGGCACTGAAGCTTTCTTT.

The chain uses TRBV7-9 and TRBJ2-6, with a tentative D call TRBD1 (6 bases). The CDR3 covers 16 residues. The V gene lost 4 bases and the J gene lost 2 bases, with 12 bases spanning the gap. Germline V gene data show CDR1 as SEHNR and CDR2 as FQNEAQ (reference sequence). The DNA for the CDR3 is TGTGCCAGCAGCTACGACAGGATCACTGGGGCCAACGTCCTGACTTTC. It encodes CASSYDRITGANVLTF.

This clonotype was observed a handful of times. V usage is TRBV10-3 and J usage is TRBJ1-2, with 8 bases that match TRBD1. Per the germline V gene, CDR1 is ENHRY and CDR2 is SYGVKD. The CDR3 sequence is 15 residues long. The J segment lost 8 bases and the V segment lost 2 bases, leaving 10 bases of the junction unmatched. CDR3 coding DNA: TGTGCCATCAGTGAGAATGTGCGGACAGGGCAAGGCTACACCTTC. Translated: CAISENVRTGQGYTF.

About this clonotype itself: Mismatch with germline at one junction end may stem from a read error. V is TRBV7-9 and J is TRBJ2-7, with D maybe TRBD1 (5 bases). This CDR3 is 13 amino acids long. Per the germline V gene, CDR1 is SEHNR and CDR2 is FQNEAQ (reference sequence). CDR3 DNA: TGTGCCAGCAGCTTAGGGCAGGGCTACAAGCAGTACTTC. This translates into CASSLGQGYKQYF.

A few counts support this clonotype. This sequence joins TRBV4-1 and TRBJ2-1; no firm D call. Trimming took 0 bases from V and 7 from J, leaving 7 bases between them. The CDR3 runs 13 residues. The germline V gene has CDR1 MGHRA and CDR2 YSYEKL. The CDR3 loop reads CASSQEFGNEQFF. The DNA for the CDR3 is TGCGCCAGCAGCCAAGAATTTGGGAATGAGCAGTTCTTC.

The chain is built from TRBV25-1 and TRBJ2-5, with D possibly matching TRBD2 (6 bases). Trimming left V 0 bases short and J 4 bases short, with 6 bases between. This CDR3 has 13 amino acids. Germline assignment: CDR1 MGHDK and CDR2 SYGVNS. The CDR3 DNA reads as TGTGCCAGCAGTGAATACGGGGGAGAGACCCAGTACTTC. This codes for CASSEYGGETQYF. The full variable domain, completed using reference TRBV25-1 and TRBJ2-5, is EADIYQTPRYLVIGTGKKITLECSQTMGHDKMYWYQQDPGMELHLIHYSYGVNSTEKGDLSSESTVSRIRTEHFPLTLESARPSHTSQYLCASSEYGGETQYFGPGTRLLVL.

This clonotype showed up just a few times. The chain is built from TRBV7-9 and TRBJ2-1, with D hard to call. The CDR3 loop spans 13 amino acids. V was pared by 7 bases and J by 1 base, with 8 bases between. The germline CDR1 and CDR2 sequences are SEHNR and FQNEAQ (reference sequence). CDR3 DNA sequence: TGTGCCAGCACCCGAGGATCCTACAATGAGCAGTTCTTC. Translation: CASTRGSYNEQFF.

The chain uses TRBV2 and TRBJ1-1, with D unclear. Trimming pared 4 bases from V and 1 base from J, leaving 10 bases between. The germline CDR1 and CDR2 sequences are SNHLY and FYNNEI. The length of the CDR3 is 14 residues. CDR3 loop: CASSVRAENTEAFF. Written as DNA, the CDR3 is TGTGCCAGCAGTGTGAGGGCAGAGAACACTGAAGCTTTCTTT.

This clonotype was detected many times. Sequence at one end of the junction differs from germline and may be a read error. The V call is TRBV9, the J call TRBJ2-2; 7 bases are a match to TRBD1. Germline V gives CDR1 SGDLS, CDR2 YYNGEE. The CDR3 covers 15 residues. The CDR3 protein is CASSTGTANTGELFF. Written as DNA, the CDR3 is TGCGCCAGCAGCACCGGGACAGCGAACACCGGGGAGCTGTTTTTT. The whole variable domain, remainder taken from reference TRBV9 and TRBJ2-2, is DSGVTQTPKHLITATGQRVTLRCSPRSGDLSVYWYQQSLDQGLQFLIQYYNGEERAKGNILERFSAQQFPDLHSELNLSSLELGDSALYFCASSTGTANTGELFFGEGSRLTVL.

V is TRBV20-1 and J is TRBJ2-3; 8 bases line up with TRBD2. J lost 6 bases, V lost 4 bases, and 12 bases had no gene match. The V gene's germline CDR1 is DFQATT and CDR2 SNEGSKA (reference sequence). The CDR3 loop spans 15 amino acids. The CDR3 protein is CSAKLTGKREDTQYF. For the CDR3, the DNA is TGCAGTGCTAAATTGACGGGAAAGCGGGAGGATACGCAGTATTTT.

V gene TRBV27 combines with J gene TRBJ2-7, with 8 bases fitting TRBD2. CDR3 length equals 15 residues. In germline, CDR1 is MNHEY, CDR2 SMNVEV (reference sequence). Unmatched junction bases numbered 7, after V lost 2 bases and J lost 4 bases. CDR3 nucleotides: TGTGCCAGCAGTTTAATCGGCGGGAGGAAGTACGAGCAGTACTTC. It is translated as CASSLIGGRKYEQYF.

The chain employs TRBV4-1 and TRBJ2-5; the D call may be TRBD1 or TRBD2 (6 bases each). Between the trimmed V and J ends, which lost 2 bases and 5 bases, there was a span of 15 bases. Per the germline V gene, CDR1 is MGHRA and CDR2 is YSYEKL. This CDR3 region has 15 residues. The CDR3 DNA follows: TGCGCCAGCAGCCAATTCCCAGGGGAGGAGGAGACCCAGTACTTC. Its protein is CASSQFPGEEETQYF.

The chain employs TRBV5-1 and TRBJ1-4; D is undetermined. Germline CDR1 SGHRS, CDR2 YFSETQ. The CDR3 is 13 amino acids. V shed 4 bases and J shed 7 bases, with 11 bases lying between them. This chain's CDR3 is CASSPPEGEKLFF. CDR3 nucleotides: TGCGCCAGCAGCCCTCCCGAGGGTGAAAAACTGTTTTTT.

The J gene is TRBJ1-1, the V gene TRBV6-5, with TRBD1 matching over 10 bases. This CDR3 spans 16 amino acids. With V trimmed by 2 bases and J by 6 bases, 9 bases remained unmatched. The germline V gene encodes CDR1 MNHEY and CDR2 SVGAGI. As DNA, the CDR3 is TGTGCCAGCAGTTACGGAGGGACAGGGGTTGACTCTGAAGCTTTCTTT. It specifies CASSYGGTGVDSEAFF.

The chain couples TRBV27 to TRBJ1-2; the match to TRBD1 covers 7 bases. The CDR3 contains 16 residues. Losses at the gene ends were 8 bases for V and 4 bases for J; bases not matched to a gene: 16. The germline V gene encodes CDR1 MNHEY and CDR2 SMNVEV (reference sequence). For the CDR3, the DNA is TGTGCCAGCTGGAAGTCGGGGGACAGACAGTTCTATGGCTACACCTTC. Its translation: CASWKSGDRQFYGYTF.

J is TRBJ1-4 and V is TRBV20-1; D perhaps matches TRBD1 (5 bases). The CDR3 consists of 14 residues. Germline values: CDR1 DFQATT, CDR2 SNEGSKA (reference sequence). The V and J ends lost 0 bases and 7 bases respectively, with 12 bases between them. The CDR3 loop reads CSARDRARGEKLFF. Written as DNA, the CDR3 is TGCAGTGCTAGAGATCGGGCGAGGGGTGAAAAACTGTTTTTT.